Each of the 13 T cell receptor beta chains below was sequenced from the same sample in a study of CD8 T cells in Susac syndrome. Reverse transcription of roughly 0.5 to 1 ug RNA used random hexamers. TCRdb itself ran the immunoSEQ multiplex PCR reads through MiXCR, one entry per CDR3 protein. This sample has about 300,000 distinct CDR3 sequences, with 92% found just once. Sample: CD4+ T cells from PBMCs. These receptors were taken from a human donor with multiple sclerosis.

This sequence joins TRBV29-1 and TRBJ2-1, with 7 positions matching TRBD2. Germline CDR1 is SQVTM and CDR2 is ANQGSEA. The J segment lost 10 bases and the V segment lost 7 bases, leaving 22 bases of the junction unmatched. This CDR3 is 16 amino acids long. Here the CDR3 DNA reads TGCAGCGCTCGATCCGGCGGCGGGAGCATTCTTCGGGAGCAGTTCTTC. Translated: CSARSGGGSILREQFF.

This chain uses TRBV11-3 with TRBJ2-7; D might be TRBD2 (5 bases). This CDR3 contains 15 residues. Germline-derived CDR1 and CDR2 are SGHNT and YENEEA. Trimming took 3 bases from V and 2 from J, leaving 14 bases between them. CDR3 bases: TGTGCCAGCAGCTTTTCAGCGTCCGGGGCCTACGAGCAGTACTTC. This translates into CASSFSASGAYEQYF.

V and J are TRBV10-3 and TRBJ2-3, with 15 bases fitting TRBD2. CDR3 length: 15 residues. V lost 6 bases, J lost 9 bases, and 7 bases stayed unmatched. Germline CDR1 and CDR2: ENHRY and SYGVKD. The CDR3 here is CAISPGLAGGITQYF. As DNA, the CDR3 is TGTGCCATCAGCCCGGGACTAGCGGGGGGCATAACGCAGTATTTT.

CDR3 coding DNA: TGTGCCAGCAGCTTAGAAGCAGGTTACACTCAGTACTTC. It codes for CASSLEAGYTQYF. The rearrangement uses TRBV7-9 and TRBJ2-4; D gene ambiguous. There are 13 residues in the CDR3. CDR1 is SEHNR, CDR2 FQNEAQ, per germline (reference sequence). Trimming shortened V by 1 base and J by 12 bases, and 13 bases separated the two germline ends.

V is TRBV5-1 and J is TRBJ1-2; unclear D gene. The CDR3 extends over 12 amino acids. Germline CDR1 is SGHRS and CDR2 is YFSETQ. V lost 4 bases and J 4 bases, leaving 8 bases between the germline ends. CDR3 region: CASSPDVYGYTF. The CDR3 nucleotides are TGCGCCAGCAGCCCGGACGTCTATGGCTACACCTTC.

The chain couples TRBV18 to TRBJ1-1; D is ambiguous. The length of the CDR3 is 13 residues. V was shortened by 4 bases and J by 11 bases, with 17 bases between the two germline ends. The germline gives CDR1 KGHSH, CDR2 LQKENI. CDR3 nucleotides: TGTGCCAGCTCACGGGGTGAGGGAAGGGTCGCTTTCTTT. Translation gives CASSRGEGRVAFF.

The chain combines TRBV5-1 with TRBJ2-2; 7 nucleotides line up with TRBD1. Germline CDR1 and CDR2: SGHRS and YFSETQ. The CDR3 sequence is 16 residues long. The junction had 5 bases not matched to a gene; V was cut back by 3 bases and J by 0 bases. CDR3 region: CASSSEGQPNTGELFF. The CDR3 bases are TGCGCCAGCAGCTCCGAGGGACAGCCGAACACCGGGGAGCTGTTTTTT.

V and J are TRBV29-1 and TRBJ1-2; 7 positions match TRBD1. V shed 7 bases, J shed 3 bases, and the junction held 2 bases outside the gene matches. The CDR3 sequence is 11 residues long. In germline, CDR1 is SQVTM, CDR2 ANQGSEA. The CDR3 is CSAGQDYGYTF. The CDR3 nucleotides are TGCAGCGCCGGACAGGACTATGGCTACACCTTC.

V usage is TRBV6-2 or TRBV6-3 and J usage is TRBJ2-3; D ambiguous. The CDR3 covers 13 residues. Per the germline V gene, CDR1 is MNHEY and CDR2 is SVGEGT. Trimming removed 6 bases at V and 7 bases at J, with 14 bases between. The CDR3 DNA follows: TGTGCCAGCAGCTCCACGGCGCCATATACGCAGTATTTT. Translation gives CASSSTAPYTQYF.

The gene calls are TRBV4-3 and TRBJ2-3; D unresolved. Germline CDR1 is LGHNA and CDR2 is YSLEER. This CDR3 region has 14 residues. V gave up 1 base and J gave up 4 bases, with 9 bases separating them. CDR3: CASSQAPQSDTQYF. CDR3 nucleotides: TGCGCCAGCAGCCAAGCCCCCCAATCAGATACGCAGTATTTT.

The chain joins TRBV2 to TRBJ2-5; 9 nucleotides line up with TRBD2. Germline V CDR1 and CDR2: SNHLY, FYNNEI. Trimming cost V 6 bases and J 7 bases; bases outside gene matches: 12. CDR3 length equals 15 residues. CDR3 sequence reads: CASRSLAGDRVTQYF. The CDR3 DNA reads TGTGCCAGCAGGTCTTTAGCGGGAGACAGGGTGACCCAGTACTTC.

This chain uses TRBV6-6 with TRBJ2-2, with 11 bases fitting TRBD2. The CDR3 covers 14 residues. The germline V gene encodes CDR1 MNHNY and CDR2 SVGAGI (reference sequence). V lost 6 bases to trimming and J lost 7 bases; unmatched junction nucleotides: 4. CDR3 in amino acids: CASRGGTSGGELFF. Written as DNA, the CDR3 is TGTGCCAGCAGGGGGGGGACTAGCGGCGGGGAGCTGTTTTTT.

The chain joins TRBV18 to TRBJ1-3, with unresolved D. CDR1 is KGHSH, CDR2 LQKENI, per germline. CDR3 length: 15 amino acids. The ends were cut back, 3 bases at V and 0 bases at J, with 9 bases in the middle. The chain's CDR3 is CASSPLEGSGNTIYF. The CDR3 nucleotides read TGTGCCAGCTCACCCCTGGAGGGCTCTGGAAACACCATATATTTT.